The rows below give T cell receptor beta chains drawn from one sample of a study of beta chain features in type 1 diabetes. Profiling relied on immunoSEQ multiplex PCR, and the TCRdb table lists in-frame clones only, not all of them. The sample holds nearly 250,000 clones, roughly 13% seen once. The sequenced sample was naive CD4+ T cells from blood. The receptors shown here come from a woman between 40 and 55 years old in good health. CDR3s include the opening cysteine and the closing phenylalanine or tryptophan. A D gene is named only where the DNA matches it firmly. Clone size is stated in some rows and not others, as once, few, many or a class when expanded.

size	V	D	J	DNA	CDR3
few	TRBV18	NA	TRBJ2-7	TGTGCCAGCTCACCATATGAGGGGGTCGAGCAGTACTTC	CASSPYEGVEQYF
NA	TRBV9	NA	TRBJ2-6	TGTGCCAGCAGCGGCCATTTACGGGGTGGGGCCAACGTCCTGACTTTC	CASSGHLRGGANVLTF
NA	TRBV19	NA	TRBJ1-1	TGTGCCAGTAGTAGGTTGGCAGTTGTATCTGAAGCTTTCTTT	CASSRLAVVSEAFF
NA	TRBV5-4	TRBD1	TRBJ2-3	TGTGCCAGCAGCTTGCAGACAGGGGCCGGCACAGATACGCAGTATTTT	CASSLQTGAGTDTQYF
NA	TRBV7-2	TRBD1	TRBJ2-7	TGTGCCAGCAGTCCCCAGGGGGCTCCCTACGAGCAGTACTTC	CASSPQGAPYEQYF
NA	TRBV19	TRBD1	TRBJ1-5	TGTGCCAGTAGTAAAGGGACAGGATGGCAGCCCCAGCATTTT	CASSKGTGWQPQHF
NA	TRBV7-2	TRBD1	TRBJ2-3	TGTGCCAGCAGCCTGGGACAGCCTAATCGGGATACGCAGTATTTT	CASSLGQPNRDTQYF
NA	TRBV6-5	TRBD1	TRBJ2-1	TGTGCCAGCAGTTACGAGGCCGGGACAGGGGAACGTCAGTTCTTC	CASSYEAGTGERQFF
few	TRBV4-1	NA	TRBJ2-5	TGCGCCAGCAGCCAAGATGGAACAGGCGGCGAGACCCAGTACTTC	CASSQDGTGGETQYF
NA	TRBV11-2	NA	TRBJ1-2	TGTGCCAGCAGCTTAGCGTCTCGGAGGCCGACTATAGGCTACACCTTC	CASSLASRRPTIGYTF
NA	TRBV6-6	TRBD1	TRBJ2-3	TGTGCCAGCAGTTACTCGACAGGGAGAACATCAGATACGCAGTATTTT	CASSYSTGRTSDTQYF
NA	TRBV19	NA	TRBJ2-6	TGTGCCAGTAGCAGACAGGCCTCTGGGGCCAACGTCCTGACTTTC	CASSRQASGANVLTF
NA	TRBV7-6	TRBD1	TRBJ2-1	TGTGCCAGCAGCTTAGGCCACAGGGGGTATGAGCAGTTCTTC	CASSLGHRGYEQFF
NA	TRBV5-1	TRBD1	TRBJ1-4	TGCGCCAGCAGCACAGGGGACGCAGAAAAACTGTTTTTT	CASSTGDAEKLFF
NA	TRBV6-5	TRBD1	TRBJ1-1	TGTGCCAGCAGTTGGGACAGGGGGACGAACACTGAAGCTTTCTTT	CASSWDRGTNTEAFF
NA	TRBV7-2	NA	TRBJ2-7	TGTGCCAGCCGGTATACAGGATTATACGAGCAGTACTTC	CASRYTGLYEQYF
NA	TRBV6-5	TRBD2	TRBJ2-5	TGTGCCATCAGCCCGGGACTAGCGCAAGAGACCCAGTACTTC	CAISPGLAQETQYF
few	TRBV7-2	NA	TRBJ1-5	TGTGCCAGCAGCTTGACGATGGGGGACACTCAGCCCCAGCATTTT	CASSLTMGDTQPQHF
NA	TRBV6-6	TRBD1	TRBJ2-5	TGTGCCAGCAGTGGACAGGGGGGAGAGACCCAGTACTTC	CASSGQGGETQYF
NA	TRBV7-9	TRBD1	TRBJ2-5	TGTGCCAGCAGCCAGGACAGGGGACGGGGGGAGACCCAGTACTTC	CASSQDRGRGETQYF
few	TRBV4-1	TRBD1	TRBJ2-7	TGCGCCAGCAGCGTCGATCCGGGACAGGGGATTCGTGAGCAGTACTTC	CASSVDPGQGIREQYF
NA	TRBV6-6	NA	TRBJ1-1	TGTGCCAGCATCTTAGGCGGGCGAGGGTCGAACACTGAAGCTTTCTTT	CASILGGRGSNTEAFF
NA	TRBV2	TRBD1	TRBJ2-3	TGTGCCAACAGGGACAGACTCACAGATACGCAGTATTTT	CANRDRLTDTQYF
few	TRBV2	NA	TRBJ2-4	TGTGCCAGCACGAGGGGGGAGGGGCGGGTAGCCAAAAACATTCAGTACTTC	CASTRGEGRVAKNIQYF
NA	TRBV7-2	TRBD2	TRBJ2-1	TGTGCCAGCAGCTTACTAGCGGCTGAGCAGTTCTTC	CASSLLAAEQFF
NA	TRBV7-9	NA	TRBJ1-2	TGTGCCAGCAGCCCGCATGTTGGAGGAGGAGGCTACACCTTC	CASSPHVGGGGYTF
NA	TRBV18	NA	TRBJ2-5	TGTGCCAGCTCACCGGCAGGGATAACAGAGACCCAGTACTTC	CASSPAGITETQYF
NA	TRBV7-9	NA	TRBJ2-2	TGTGCCCCAGGAGGGGTGGCCGGGGAGCTGTTTTTT	CAPGGVAGELFF
few	TRBV7-2	NA	TRBJ1-1	TGTGCCAGCAGCCCGGATCGGGGGGCAAAAGCTTTCTTT	CASSPDRGAKAFF
NA	TRBV9	NA	TRBJ1-3	TGTGCCAGCAGCGTAGCAGGACAGGGAAACACCATATATTTT	CASSVAGQGNTIYF
few	TRBV10-2	TRBD2	TRBJ2-3	TGCGCCAGCAGCCATGGACTAGCGGGGGTAGATACGCAGTATTTT	CASSHGLAGVDTQYF
NA	TRBV5-1	NA	TRBJ2-5	TGCGCCAGCGGCCGGGACCAAGAGACCCAGTACTTC	CASGRDQETQYF
NA	TRBV15	NA	TRBJ1-5	TGTGCCACCGCGAGACTCGGCAATCAGCCCCAGCATTTT	CATARLGNQPQHF
few	TRBV29-1	TRBD1	TRBJ2-6	TGCAGCGTTTCCGCGACAGGGGTTGGGGCCAACGTCCTGACTTTC	CSVSATGVGANVLTF
NA	TRBV5-4	NA	TRBJ2-7	TGTGCCAGCAGCTTGGCCCCTTCCTACGAGCAGTACTTC	CASSLAPSYEQYF
NA	TRBV7-8	TRBD1	TRBJ2-7	TGTGCCAGCAGCTTAGGGGACAGGGGTTACGAGCAGTACTTC	CASSLGDRGYEQYF
NA	TRBV7-8	TRBD1	TRBJ1-2	TGTGCCAGCAGCCCTCGGCGGACAGGGGGTATCCGAGAGGGCTACACCTTC	CASSPRRTGGIREGYTF
NA	TRBV18	TRBD2	TRBJ2-3	TGTGCCAGCTCAGTTACTAGCGGAGGCACAGATACGCAGTATTTT	CASSVTSGGTDTQYF
NA	TRBV6-1	TRBD2	TRBJ2-3	TGTGCCAGCAGTGAAGCCCTGTGGACTAGCGGATTCACAGATACGCAGTATTTT	CASSEALWTSGFTDTQYF
NA	TRBV29-1	NA	TRBJ2-1	TGCAGCGTTGATGCCGGTTACAATGAGCAGTTCTTC	CSVDAGYNEQFF
few	TRBV15	TRBD1	TRBJ1-4	TGTGCCACCAGCAGGGACAGGGGCTCAGATAGGGAAAAACTGTTTTTT	CATSRDRGSDREKLFF